Shown below are 10 T cell receptor beta chains from a single sample sequenced in a study of T cells in Graves' hyperthyroidism and ophthalmopathy. Researchers took RNA transcripts and amplified the TCR beta CDR3 regions from them. A set of HTBI primers served as the primers for a first-round RT-PCR of the TCR CDR3. Using its own MiXCR run on the multiplex PCR reads, TCRdb lists one record per CDR3 protein. The sample consists of some 98,000 distinct CDR3 sequences, roughly 40% of them appearing once. Sample: peripheral blood or thyroid tissue (not recorded which). The receptors were gathered from a woman aged 25 to 45 with Graves' hyperthyroidism.

This clonotype was found a few times. A much larger clone sits a single nucleotide away, making a read error possible. A read error is likely, as this CDR3 ends without the conserved phenylalanine or tryptophan. DNA of the CDR3: TGTGCCAGCAGTAGGATCTACGAGCAGTACCTC. This translates into CASSRIYEQYL. The chain carries TRBV6-1 and TRBJ2-7; D unclear. The V and J ends lost 5 bases and 3 bases respectively, with 5 bases between them. Germline-derived CDR1 and CDR2 are MNHNS and SASEGT. This CDR3 is built from 11 residues.

The chain couples TRBV11-2 to TRBJ2-2; D gene uncertain. Germline V gene data show CDR1 as SGHAT and CDR2 as FQNNGV. V was clipped by 5 bases and J by 0 bases, with 4 bases between them. CDR3 length: 13 amino acids. CDR3 residues: CASSGTNTGELFF. CDR3 DNA sequence: TGTGCCAGCAGCGGGACGAACACCGGGGAGCTGTTTTTT. The variable domain in full, completed from reference TRBV11-2 and TRBJ2-2, reads EAGVAQSPRYKIIEKRQSVAFWCNPISGHATLYWYQQILGQGPKLLIQFQNNGVVDDSQLPKDRFSAERLKGVDSTLKIQPAKLEDSAVYLCASSGTNTGELFFGEGSRLTVL.

Many counts were recorded for this clonotype. This sequence joins TRBV2 and TRBJ2-3; 10 bases match TRBD2. Germline V gene data show CDR1 as SNHLY and CDR2 as FYNNEI. The length of the CDR3 is 15 residues. The V and J ends lost 5 bases and 6 bases, in that order; junction bases with no gene match: 8. CDR3 DNA: TGTGCCAGCAGTCCAAGCGGGAGGGAGGCGGATACGCAGTATTTT. This gives the protein CASSPSGREADTQYF.

On this clonotype: An end of the junction differs from the germline gene, which may be a read error. The rearrangement uses TRBV7-9 and TRBJ1-4; D unclear. The CDR3 is 16 amino acids. CDR1 and CDR2 (germline): SEHNR, FQNEAQ (reference sequence). CDR3 nucleotides: TGTGCCAGCAGCTCGGCTGTAGGGATACTGAATGAAAAATTGTTTTTT. Its translation: CASSSAVGILNEKLFF.

This clonotype has a count of ten or more. The chain carries TRBV7-9 and TRBJ1-2; D possibly corresponds to TRBD1 (5 bases). This CDR3 is 16 amino acids long. The V and J ends lost 6 bases and 2 bases respectively, with 19 bases between them. The germline V gene encodes CDR1 SEHNR and CDR2 FQNEAQ (reference sequence). Written as DNA, the CDR3 is TGTGCCAGCAGTCCCCGATCCCGGGGGATGAACTATGGCTACACCTTC. It is translated as CASSPRSRGMNYGYTF.

Many counts were recorded for this clonotype. The gene calls are TRBV5-1 and TRBJ2-5; D may correspond to TRBD1 or TRBD2 (5 bases each). There are 13 residues in the CDR3. CDR1 SGHRS and CDR2 YFSETQ come from the germline V gene. V was pared by 6 bases and J by 5 bases, with 14 bases between. The CDR3 is CASNPGTGETQYF. The CDR3 DNA is TGCGCCAGCAACCCCGGGACCGGTGAGACCCAGTACTTC.

The rearrangement uses TRBV20-1 and TRBJ2-7; 7 bases are shared with TRBD1. Germline V gene sequence: CDR1 DFQATT, CDR2 SNEGSKA (reference sequence). The ends lost 6 bases at V and 2 bases at J; junction bases unmatched: 7. The CDR3 has 13 amino acids. CDR3 bases: TGCAGTGCGTACGGGACAGCACCCTACGAGCAGTACTTC. Translating it yields CSAYGTAPYEQYF.

This clonotype was seen repeatedly, ten times or more. The chain carries TRBV20-1 and TRBJ2-7; tentatively, D is TRBD1 or TRBD2 (7 bases each). Germline values: CDR1 DFQATT, CDR2 SNEGSKA (reference sequence). CDR3 length: 13 amino acids. V was clipped by 5 bases and J by 2 bases, with 13 bases between them. The CDR3 protein is CSASQGTTYEQYF. CDR3 DNA sequence: TGCAGTGCTTCACAGGGGACTACCTACGAGCAGTACTTC.

A single count supports this clonotype. The rearrangement uses TRBV15 and TRBJ2-5; TRBD2 aligns across 10 bases. The trim removed 3 bases at V and 2 bases at J, leaving 12 bases unmatched. Germline assignment: CDR1 LNHNV and CDR2 YYDKDF (reference sequence). The CDR3 loop spans 18 amino acids. The CDR3 protein is CATSSSGASGSVQETQYF. DNA for the CDR3: TGTGCCACCAGCAGCTCCGGGGCTAGCGGGAGTGTACAAGAGACCCAGTACTTC.

This clonotype was recorded at least ten times. V is TRBV11-2 and J is TRBJ2-7; no reliable D call. Germline loops: CDR1 SGHAT, CDR2 FQNNGV. CDR3 length: 12 residues. V was trimmed by 5 bases and J by 6 bases, leaving 11 bases between them. The CDR3 coding sequence is TGTGCCAGCAGCATTATCCCAGGCGAGCAGTACTTC. Protein product: CASSIIPGEQYF.